This T cell receptor beta chain was observed in a study of blood T cells in healthy people across ages. All donors came from Russia, were Caucasian and healthy, and spanned ages roughly 6 to 95. There are 13 residues in the CDR3. CDR1 and CDR2 from the germline V gene are MNHEY and SMNVEV (reference sequence). A sample-barcoded 5' primer and a J-beta primer mix were used in a second PCR of about 6 to 12 cycles. TCRdb passed the 5' RACE reads through MiXCR, listing each CDR3 protein once. The profile shows 550,000 to 650,000 distinct CDR3 sequences, roughly a quarter of them singletons. This sample was also put to use in a study of T cells of mothers and their children.

The J gene is TRBJ2-1, the V gene TRBV27, with D possibly TRBD1 on 6 matching bases. The end of the DNA fits TRBJ2-7 better, so the J call may be wrong. This clonotype originated in a boy between 2 and 10 years old in good health. The source material was blood. The chain's CDR3 is CASGTLGLYEQYF. DNA of the CDR3: TGTGCCAGCGGGACACTAGGTTTATACGAGCAGTACTTC.